This T cell receptor (beta chain) was obtained from a study of molecular identifiers for immune sequencing clone quantification. The study's findings and limits: For effector cells, clones above 20 RNA copies held over 99% of molecules; for naive cells, under 1%. Highly expanded clone sizes could be underestimated by identical TCR molecules sharing a barcode.

Remarks on this clonotype: Its specificity is not known.

The ends were cut back, 1 base at V and 9 bases at J, with 13 bases in the middle. Germline V gene data show CDR1 as MDHEN and CDR2 as SYDVKM. The CDR3 is 14 residues long. Bulk TCR libraries were made with methods that had been previously described and with listed TCR primers. TCRdb independently ran MiXCR on the PCR reads; one entry per CDR3 protein. Here the sample spans over 550,000 distinct CDR3 sequences, 25% being singletons. The sequence came from a human donor in good health. Some libraries in this study had Jurkat cell RNA spiked in. The V and J genes are TRBV28 and TRBJ2-1, with D possibly called TRBD1 or TRBD2 (6 bases each). The sequencing input was naive CD8+ T cells from blood, with Jurkat cell RNA spiked in. Subset described: FACS-sorted CD8+CD4-CCR7+CD45RA+ naive T cells. The CDR3 here is CASSLSGGGVEQFF. As DNA, the CDR3 is TGTGCCAGCAGTTTATCCGGGGGCGGGGTTGAGCAGTTCTTC.